The next 12 T cell receptor delta chains were all read from a single sample in a study of gamma-delta chains in newborns, infants, children (dated by TCRdb to about 2019). Data came from an Illumina MiSeq. TCRdb called clones afresh from the public reads with CATT; identical DNA rows were later merged. A total of 8,600 or so delta-chain clones appear in this sample, around 3.4% of them only once. 16% of the sample comes from the top ten. The sequenced sample consisted of blood. The receptors shown here come from a child who was a newborn, infant or young child, either healthy, febrile or measles-vaccinated (not recorded which).

This clone qualifies as medium-sized (0.01 to 0.1%). The chain has TRDV2 and TRDJ2; 11 bases align to TRDD3. V lost 3 bases and J lost 1; bases outside the gene matches: 12. The CDR3 spans 19 residues. CDR1 and CDR2 from the germline V gene are GEAIGNYY and EKD. CDR3 nucleotides: TGTGCCTGTGACCCCCTGTACTGGGGGATAAAAAATTTGACAGCACAACTCTTCTTT. Protein: CACDPLYWGIKNLTAQLFF.

With regard to this clone: A much bigger clone sits one base away, suggesting this may be a read error. This chain connects TRDV2 to TRDJ2; 11 bases map to TRDD3. The V gene's germline CDR1 is GEAIGNYY and CDR2 EKD. The junction had 2 bases not matched to a gene; V was cut back by 3 bases and J by 0 bases. CDR3 length equals 16 residues. The CDR3 bases are TGTGCCTGTGACTCACTGGGGGATACTTTGACAGCACAACTCTTCTTT. Translating gives CACDSLGDTLTAQLFF.

On this clone: Possible read error: a much larger clone is one base away. The gene calls are TRDV2 and TRDJ2; D is unclear. No J gene is reported in TCRdb; it was inferred here by comparing the DNA with germline. The CDR3 spans 12 residues. Germline V lookup: CDR1 GEAIGNYY, CDR2 EKD. V was cut by 4 bases and J by 4 bases, with 6 bases left in between. CDR3 DNA: TGTGCCTGTGATCGGGGGACAGCACAACTCTTCTTT. Encoded protein: CACDRGTAQLFF.

Within the sample, this clone is medium-sized. This sample includes further DNA sequences coding for the same CDR3. The genes are TRDV2 and TRDJ3, with 11 bases fitting TRDD3. Germline lookup yields CDR1 GEAIGNYY and CDR2 EKD. The CDR3 runs to 16 residues. The trim removed 4 bases at V and 3 bases at J, leaving 1 base unmatched. CDR3 protein: CACDTGGYWDTRQMFF. CDR3 sequence (DNA): TGTGCCTGTGATACTGGGGGATACTGGGACACCCGACAGATGTTTTTC.

By sample fraction, this clone is medium-sized (0.01 to 0.1%). The sample contains more than one DNA sequence encoding this CDR3. The chain employs TRDV2 and TRDJ3, with 9 bases matching TRDD3. Germline values: CDR1 GEAIGNYY, CDR2 EKD. J gave up 0 bases and V 0 bases, and 8 bases lay outside the gene matches. The CDR3 is 20 residues long. CDR3 amino acids: CACDTVLGDPSSWDTRQMFF. In DNA form, the CDR3 reads TGTGCCTGTGACACCGTACTGGGGGACCCCAGCTCCTGGGACACCCGACAGATGTTTTTC.

This clone is deemed medium-sized. Other DNA sequences within the sample encode an identical CDR3. The chain carries TRDV2 and TRDJ3; no reliable D call. V was pared by 0 bases and J by 0 bases, with 8 bases between. Germline-derived CDR1 and CDR2 are GEAIGNYY and EKD. This CDR3 comprises 17 residues. The DNA for the CDR3 is TGTGCCTGTGACACCTGGGCTTCCTCCTGGGACACCCGACAGATGTTTTTC. It is translated as CACDTWASSWDTRQMFF.

This clone was recorded at least ten times. CDR3 protein: CACDTVDTRSWDTRQMFF. In nucleotides, the CDR3 is TGTGCCTGTGACACCGTGGATACGCGCTCCTGGGACACCCGACAGATGTTTTTC. The rearrangement uses TRDV2 and TRDJ3; 7 bases align to TRDD3. The CDR3 consists of 18 residues. V shed 0 bases, J shed 0 bases, and the junction held 4 bases outside the gene matches. Germline V gene lookup returns CDR1 GEAIGNYY and CDR2 EKD.

This clone was seen a few times. TCRdb and the translated DNA give different amino acids at residue 6; the protein presented here is the one translated from the DNA. The genes are TRDV2 and TRDJ3; 11 positions agree with TRDD3. V gave up 2 bases and J gave up 2 bases; unmatched junction bases: 4. Germline CDR1 and CDR2: GEAIGNYY and EKD. The CDR3 runs to 18 residues. CDR3 bases: TGTGCCTGTGACAGCCCACTGGGGGATACCTGGGACACCCGACAGATGTTTTTC. Its translation is CACDSPLGDTWDTRQMFF.

This clone has just a few counts. The TCRdb record carries a much larger clone's protein, which differs from this DNA's translation at residue 15; a read error is the likely cause, and the protein listed here is the DNA translation. The V call is TRDV2, the J call TRDJ3, with 7 bases lining up with TRDD2. There are 17 residues in the CDR3. Germline-derived CDR1 and CDR2 are GEAIGNYY and EKD. The CDR3 reads CACDTVSPSWDTRQVFF. Here the CDR3 DNA reads TGTGCCTGTGACACCGTATCGCCTTCCTGGGACACCCGACAGGTGTTTTTC.

This clone counts as medium-sized (0.01 to 0.1%). This same CDR3 is encoded by further DNA sequences in the sample. The chain couples TRDV2 to TRDJ2; the match to TRDD3 covers 12 bases. V lost 0 bases and J lost 5; bases outside the gene matches: 6. The CDR3 runs to 17 residues. Germline lookup yields CDR1 GEAIGNYY and CDR2 EKD. The DNA for the CDR3 is TGTGCCTGTGACACCCTGGGGGATACGCGTGGAACAGCACAACTCTTCTTT. Protein product: CACDTLGDTRGTAQLFF.

This chain connects TRDV2 to TRDJ3; TRDD3 aligns across 9 bases. The CDR3 sequence is 19 residues long. Trimming removed 0 bases from V and 1 base from J; junction bases left unmatched: 6. From germline, CDR1 is GEAIGNYY and CDR2 EKD. The CDR3 spells CACDTVHTGGSWDTRQMFF. For the CDR3, the DNA is TGTGCCTGTGACACCGTACATACTGGGGGATCCTGGGACACCCGACAGATGTTTTTC.

A note on this clone: The sample has other DNA sequences that encode this CDR3 too. The rearrangement uses TRDV2 and TRDJ3; D might be TRDD3 (5 bases). The length of the CDR3 is 18 residues. Per germline, CDR1 GEAIGNYY and CDR2 EKD. V was shortened by 0 bases and J by 0 bases, with 11 bases between the two germline ends. The CDR3 region is CACDTGGPSSWDTRQMFF. CDR3 nucleotide sequence: TGTGCCTGTGACACCGGGGGCCCGAGCTCCTGGGACACCCGACAGATGTTTTTC.